What follows are 32 T cell receptor beta chains derived from one specimen sequenced in a study of T cells expressing NK-cell markers. TCRdb reprocessed the 5' RACE reads and reports one entry per CDR3 protein, with no DNA. The sample data list about 410,000 distinct CDR3 sequences. Sequenced material: blood T cells: a sorted CD56 or NKG2C T cell subset, CD4+ or CD8+ T cells, or bulk PBMC T cells (not recorded which). The receptors derive from a woman aged 45-65 years in good health.

The V gene is TRBV7-2, the J gene TRBJ2-5; checking the TCRdb D call of TRBD1 is not possible without DNA. The CDR3 totals 15 residues. CDR1 SGHTA and CDR2 FQGNSA come from the germline V gene. CDR3 in amino acids: CASSKERQGAETQYF.

V and J are TRBV3-1 and TRBJ1-1; TCRdb names TRBD1, which stays unverified in the absence of DNA. This CDR3 spans 13 amino acids. The germline CDR1 and CDR2 sequences are LGHDT and YNNKEL (reference sequence). CDR3 sequence reads: CASSKPGTGEAFF. The whole variable domain, filled in from reference TRBV3-1 and TRBJ1-1, reads DTAVSQTPKYLVTQMGNDKSIKCEQNLGHDTMYWYKQDSKKFLKIMFSYNNKELIINETVPNRFSPKSPDKAHLNLHINSLELGDSAVYFCASSKPGTGEAFFGQGTRLTVV.

This chain joins TRBV4-1 and TRBJ2-1; TCRdb gives TRBD1 as the D gene, but with no DNA this cannot be confirmed. CDR3 size: 14 residues. CDR1 and CDR2 from the germline V gene are MGHRA and YSYEKL. The CDR3 protein is CASSPFGGHNEQFF.

The V gene is TRBV20-1, the J gene TRBJ1-2; TCRdb designates TRBD1, a call that cannot be tested without DNA. CDR1 DFQATT and CDR2 SNEGSKA come from the germline V gene (reference sequence). The CDR3 is 16 residues long. The CDR3 protein is CSADPGPGQPNYGYTF.

The chain has TRBV5-1 and TRBJ2-1. The CDR3 contains 14 residues. Germline CDR1 is SGHRS and CDR2 is YFSETQ. The CDR3 protein is CASSPVRSRNEQFF. The full variable domain, rest sourced from reference TRBV5-1 and TRBJ2-1, is KAGVTQTPRYLIKTRGQQVTLSCSPISGHRSVSWYQQTPGQGLQFLFEYFSETQRNKGNFPGRFSGRQFSNSRSEMNVSTLELGDSALYLCASSPVRSRNEQFFGPGTRLTVL.

The V call is TRBV28, the J call TRBJ2-2. The CDR3 runs 12 residues. The germline CDR1 and CDR2 sequences are MDHEN and SYDVKM. The CDR3 sequence is CASSSGFGELFF. Complete variable domain (other parts from reference TRBV28 and TRBJ2-2): DVKVTQSSRYLVKRTGEKVFLECVQDMDHENMFWYRQDPGLGLRLIYFSYDVKMKEKGDIPEGYSVSREKKERFSLILESASTNQTSMYLCASSSGFGELFFGEGSRLTVL.

The chain links TRBV20-1 to TRBJ2-5. Germline values: CDR1 DFQATT, CDR2 SNEGSKA (reference sequence). There are 13 residues in the CDR3. The CDR3 spells CSARGEQTKTQYF.

V gene TRBV5-5 combines with J gene TRBJ1-6. This CDR3 region has 14 residues. Germline V gene data show CDR1 as SGHKS and CDR2 as YYEKEE (reference sequence). CDR3 region: CASSFTGPASPLHF.

This chain joins TRBV6-1 and TRBJ1-5; checking the TCRdb D call of TRBD1 is not possible without DNA. This CDR3 is built from 14 residues. Germline CDR1 MNHNS, CDR2 SASEGT. CDR3 loop: CASSARQGQQPQHF.

The rearrangement joins TRBV15 to TRBJ2-1; without DNA, the TCRdb call of TRBD1 cannot be checked. CDR3 length equals 14 residues. The germline V gene encodes CDR1 LNHNV and CDR2 YYDKDF (reference sequence). CDR3 region: CATSRQGSSPEQFF.

J is TRBJ1-1 and V is TRBV7-9; TCRdb lists TRBD1, though no DNA is available to test this call. CDR1 is SEHNR, CDR2 FQNEAQ, per germline (reference sequence). This CDR3 region has 17 residues. Here the CDR3 reads CASSLGDRVGGATEAFF. Using reference TRBV7-9 and TRBJ1-1 for the parts outside the CDR3, the full variable domain is DTGVSQNPRHKITKRGQNVTFRCDPISEHNRLYWYRQTLGQGPEFLTYFQNEAQLEKSRLLSDRFSAERPKGSFSTLEIQRTEQGDSAMYLCASSLGDRVGGATEAFFGQGTRLTVV.

V usage is TRBV7-9 and J usage is TRBJ1-3. Germline V CDR1 and CDR2: SEHNR, FQNEAQ (reference sequence). There are 14 residues in the CDR3. CDR3 in amino acids: CASSSRDSGNTIYF.

The chain combines TRBV5-1 with TRBJ2-5; the D call of TRBD1 rests on TCRdb alone, since no DNA is present to check it. CDR3 length: 16 amino acids. CDR1 SGHRS and CDR2 YFSETQ come from the germline V gene. The CDR3 protein is CASRFWGDGGPETQYF.

V gene TRBV12-3 or TRBV12-4 combines with J gene TRBJ2-2; TCRdb gives TRBD1 as the D gene, but with no DNA this cannot be confirmed. This CDR3 has 16 amino acids. Here the CDR3 reads CASRQTGGASTGELFF.

The chain combines TRBV6-7 with TRBJ1-4. TRBV6-7 is flagged as an ORF with uncertain function. This CDR3 has 15 residues. CDR3 sequence reads: CASRRRRATFEKLFF.

V usage is TRBV7-9 and J usage is TRBJ2-3; TCRdb calls TRBD2, which cannot be checked without DNA. This CDR3 has 14 residues. Germline V lookup: CDR1 SEHNR, CDR2 FQNEAQ (reference sequence). Here the CDR3 reads CASSLERTPDTQYF. Filled out from reference TRBV7-9 and TRBJ2-3, the complete variable domain reads DTGVSQNPRHKITKRGQNVTFRCDPISEHNRLYWYRQTLGQGPEFLTYFQNEAQLEKSRLLSDRFSAERPKGSFSTLEIQRTEQGDSAMYLCASSLERTPDTQYFGPGTRLTVL.

V is TRBV6-1 and J is TRBJ2-7. CDR1 is MNHNS, CDR2 SASEGT, per germline. This CDR3 comprises 15 residues. CDR3 loop: CASSEARLTTYEQYF.

V usage is TRBV20-1 and J usage is TRBJ1-2. The germline CDR1 and CDR2 sequences are DFQATT and SNEGSKA (reference sequence). This CDR3 is built from 15 residues. The CDR3 region is CSAPVGRGENYGYTF.

The CDR3 loop is CASAGGGNIQYF. This chain joins TRBV10-2 and TRBJ2-4; lacking DNA, the TRBD2 call made by TCRdb goes unchecked. Germline V gene data show CDR1 as WSHSY and CDR2 as SAAADI. The CDR3 is 12 amino acids.

CDR3 loop: CASSLAPGLALVRGELFF. The V gene is TRBV12-3 or TRBV12-4, the J gene TRBJ2-2; as DNA is missing, the TRBD2 call by TCRdb cannot be tested. The length of the CDR3 is 18 residues.

This chain connects TRBV27 to TRBJ2-7; TCRdb gives TRBD2 as the D gene, but with no DNA this cannot be confirmed. Per the germline V gene, CDR1 is MNHEY and CDR2 is SMNVEV (reference sequence). This CDR3 spans 12 amino acids. The CDR3 reads CASGEVVYEQYF.

The chain joins TRBV9 to TRBJ2-4. Germline loops: CDR1 SGDLS, CDR2 YYNGEE. The CDR3 totals 15 residues. CDR3 residues: CASSVAKWAKNIQYF.

The chain joins TRBV24-1 to TRBJ2-1; TCRdb proposes TRBD1, but this gene call is untestable without DNA. This CDR3 contains 15 residues. Germline V gene sequence: CDR1 KGHDR, CDR2 SFDVKD. The CDR3 sequence is CATHSGTGIYNEQFF.

J is TRBJ2-3 and V is TRBV12-2; TCRdb names TRBD2, which stays unverified in the absence of DNA. TRBV12-2 is flagged as a pseudogene. The CDR3 length is 20 residues. The CDR3 spells CASRLAEGLAGDHFTDTQYF.

The gene calls are TRBV2 and TRBJ1-1; TCRdb reports TRBD1, a call that lacks DNA to check it against. The CDR3 contains 11 residues. Germline values: CDR1 SNHLY, CDR2 FYNNEI. The CDR3 loop reads CASTTGTEAFF.

The chain couples TRBV12-3 or TRBV12-4 to TRBJ1-5; TCRdb names TRBD1, which stays unverified in the absence of DNA. The CDR3 has 14 residues. The chain's CDR3 is CASKGQGGNQPQHF.

The gene calls are TRBV11-2 and TRBJ2-3. Germline CDR1 and CDR2: SGHAT and FQNNGV. CDR3 size: 16 residues. CDR3: CASSFGASGGTDTQYF.

The gene calls are TRBV29-1 and TRBJ2-3; TCRdb proposes TRBD1, but this gene call is untestable without DNA. CDR3 length: 15 residues. Per germline, CDR1 SQVTM and CDR2 ANQGSEA. The CDR3 is CSVDTRGTRTDTQYF.

The chain is built from TRBV28 and TRBJ2-3; TCRdb's D gene call, TRBD2, goes unchecked for lack of DNA. The CDR3 runs 15 residues. The germline gives CDR1 MDHEN, CDR2 SYDVKM. The CDR3 loop is CASSFSAGGAGPQYF. Complete variable domain (other parts from reference TRBV28 and TRBJ2-3): DVKVTQSSRYLVKRTGEKVFLECVQDMDHENMFWYRQDPGLGLRLIYFSYDVKMKEKGDIPEGYSVSREKKERFSLILESASTNQTSMYLCASSFSAGGAGPQYFGPGTRLTVL.

The chain combines TRBV10-3 with TRBJ2-1; lacking DNA, the TRBD2 call made by TCRdb goes unchecked. The CDR3 has 15 amino acids. The germline V gene encodes CDR1 ENHRY and CDR2 SYGVKD. CDR3 protein: CAIRGRDLASNEQFF.

The J gene is TRBJ2-1, the V gene TRBV6-5; with no DNA, the TCRdb D assignment of TRBD2 cannot be verified. Germline CDR1 reads MNHEY; CDR2 reads SVGAGI. There are 17 residues in the CDR3. The CDR3 is CASSYGASGNSYNEQFF.

V gene TRBV20-1 combines with J gene TRBJ2-1; as DNA is missing, the TRBD2 call by TCRdb cannot be tested. The CDR3 has 14 amino acids. Germline V lookup: CDR1 DFQATT, CDR2 SNEGSKA (reference sequence). The CDR3 sequence: CSANRREGHNEQFF.